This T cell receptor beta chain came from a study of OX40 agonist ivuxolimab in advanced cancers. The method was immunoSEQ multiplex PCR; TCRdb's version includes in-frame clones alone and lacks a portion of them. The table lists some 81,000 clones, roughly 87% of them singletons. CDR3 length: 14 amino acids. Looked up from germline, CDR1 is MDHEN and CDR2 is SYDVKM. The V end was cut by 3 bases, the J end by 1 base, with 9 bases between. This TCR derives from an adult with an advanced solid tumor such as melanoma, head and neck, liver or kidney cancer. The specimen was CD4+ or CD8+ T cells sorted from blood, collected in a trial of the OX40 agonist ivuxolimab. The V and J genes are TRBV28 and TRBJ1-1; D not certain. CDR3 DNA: TGTGCCAGCAGTTTGACCCGGGCGAACACTGAAGCTTTCTTT. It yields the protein CASSLTRANTEAFF.